This TCR beta chain was identified in a study of beta chain features in type 1 diabetes. Study information: There were 95 million to 110 million sorted cells examined across all samples. Findings of the study overall: Insertions at VDJ junctions were less frequent in type 1 diabetes patients. These patients also deleted more nucleotides at the same junctions. In every one of the four CD4+ subsets, TCRB CDR3s were moderately but significantly shorter in Type 1 diabetes patients. Patients' naive, central memory and Treg TCRB repertoires seemed closer to one another than those of healthy donors.

Expressed TCRB transcripts were sequenced, since all the RNA that had been isolated was reverse transcribed. Method: immunoSEQ multiplex PCR; TCRdb's copy keeps in-frame clones and lacks some. The sample shows under 400,000 clones, around 12% of them seen only once. The germline gives CDR1 ENHRY, CDR2 SYGVKD. The CDR3 is 15 amino acids. V was pared by 3 bases and J by 3 bases, with 4 bases of the junction left unmatched. For this clone: The antigen is undetermined.

This TCR was sampled from a woman younger than 30 with type 1 diabetes. The sequenced sample was naive CD4+ T cells from blood. This rearrangement joins TRBV10-3 to TRBJ2-5; 10 positions match TRBD1. CDR3 nucleotide sequence: TGTGCCATCAGTGAAGCCGGACAGGGGGAAGAGACCCAGTACTTC. This encodes CAISEAGQGEETQYF.